The next 27 T cell receptor beta chains were all read from a single sample in a study of graft-versus-host responses after intestinal transplantation. This table comes from immunoSEQ multiplex PCR, and its TCRdb copy is limited to in-frame clones, with some not included. The sample yields about 21,000 clones, around 56% seen once. Here the sequenced sample was alloreactive CD4+ T cells from a mixed lymphocyte reaction culture, taken before intestinal transplant. Specified subset: CFSE-low proliferating T cells sorted from roughly 6-day pre-transplant mixed lymphocyte reaction (GvH or HvG direction). These receptor sequences come from a human patient who received an intestinal transplant.

The chain couples TRBV4-1 to TRBJ1-2; D call uncertain. Deletions cut 1 base from V and 8 bases from J, with 14 bases between. Germline CDR1 is MGHRA and CDR2 is YSYEKL. The CDR3 spans 14 residues. Here the CDR3 reads CASSQVGGRLGYTF. The CDR3 bases are TGCGCCAGCAGCCAAGTAGGTGGCAGGCTGGGCTACACCTTC.

This CDR3 reads CASSLRSSYEQYF. As DNA, the CDR3 is TGTGCCAGCAGTTTGAGAAGCTCCTACGAGCAGTACTTC. The chain recombines TRBV28 with TRBJ2-7; D call uncertain. V lost 3 bases and J 0 bases, leaving 6 bases between the germline ends. Germline values: CDR1 MDHEN, CDR2 SYDVKM. This CDR3 contains 13 residues.

The chain joins TRBV5-1 to TRBJ2-2; D is unclear. The CDR3 has 13 residues. V lost 6 bases and J 6 bases, leaving 12 bases between the germline ends. Germline CDR1 is SGHRS and CDR2 is YFSETQ. The CDR3 spells CASTLSLAGELFF. CDR3 DNA: TGCGCCAGCACCCTTAGTTTGGCCGGGGAGCTGTTTTTT.

This clone was seen more than once but under ten times. The genes are TRBV29-1 and TRBJ2-3; tentative D call: TRBD1 (6 bases). In germline, CDR1 is SQVTM, CDR2 ANQGSEA. Trimming removed 7 bases from V and 0 bases from J, with 11 bases in between. This CDR3 comprises 13 residues. The CDR3 DNA reads TGCAGCGCCCACAGGGACAGCACAGATACGCAGTATTTT. Translation gives CSAHRDSTDTQYF.

Of note for this clone: At one end, the junction sequence differs from germline, possibly due to a read error. The chain joins TRBV9 to TRBJ1-3; D might be TRBD1 (5 bases). This CDR3 is 15 amino acids long. CDR1 and CDR2 (germline): SGDLS, YYNGEE. CDR3 DNA sequence: TGTGCCAGCAGCAGATTGACAGCCTCTGGAAACATCATATATTTT. Translating gives CASSRLTASGNIIYF.

This clone turned up a few times. V is TRBV6-5 and J is TRBJ1-4; D may be TRBD1 (5 bases). This CDR3 spans 14 amino acids. Deletions cut 4 bases from V and 2 bases from J, with 8 bases between. Germline loops: CDR1 MNHEY, CDR2 SVGAGI. The CDR3 DNA sequence: TGTGCCAGCAGTTGGGACTTTACTAATGAAAAACTGTTTTTT. Translating gives CASSWDFTNEKLFF.

The chain links TRBV6-1 to TRBJ1-6, with no clear D. The V end lost 5 bases, the J end lost 10 bases, and 12 bases lay between the germline ends. The CDR3 sequence is 13 residues long. From germline, CDR1 is MNHNS and CDR2 SASEGT. The CDR3 region is CASSWAFGSPLHF. For the CDR3, the DNA is TGTGCCAGCAGTTGGGCATTTGGCTCACCCCTCCACTTT.

This clone turned up a few times. The chain employs TRBV14 and TRBJ2-7; 12 bases match TRBD2. Trimming took 0 bases from V and 1 from J; bases not matched to a gene: 10. From germline, CDR1 is SGHDN and CDR2 FVKESK. The length of the CDR3 is 19 residues. CDR3 nucleotide sequence: TGTGCCAGCAGCCAAGATGGGCTAGCGGGAGGGCAAGGGTCCTACGAGCAGTACTTC. Protein product: CASSQDGLAGGQGSYEQYF. The full variable domain, rest sourced from reference TRBV14 and TRBJ2-7, is EAGVTQFPSHSVIEKGQTVTLRCDPISGHDNLYWYRRVMGKEIKFLLHFVKESKQDESGMPNNRFLAERTGGTYSTLKVQPAELEDSGVYFCASSQDGLAGGQGSYEQYFGPGTRLTVT.

J is TRBJ1-5 and V is TRBV27, with D possibly TRBD1 on 6 matching bases. The CDR3 has 13 residues. V was shortened by 2 bases and J by 6 bases, with 8 bases between the two germline ends. Germline V gene data show CDR1 as MNHEY and CDR2 as SMNVEV (reference sequence). CDR3 bases: TGTGCCAGCAGTTTAATAGGGGGTCAGCCCCAGCATTTT. Its translation is CASSLIGGQPQHF.

The chain employs TRBV30 and TRBJ2-1, with 12 nucleotides matching TRBD2. V dropped 3 bases and J dropped 3; count of bases not matched to a gene: 6. The CDR3 length is 16 residues. From germline, CDR1 is GTSNPN and CDR2 SVGIG (reference sequence). The CDR3 spells CAWRQTGLAGYNEQFF. For the CDR3, the DNA is TGTGCCTGGAGGCAGACGGGACTAGCGGGCTACAATGAGCAGTTCTTC. Variable domain in full (rest from reference TRBV30 and TRBJ2-1): SQTIHQWPATLVQPVGSPLSLECTVEGTSNPNLYWYRQAAGRGLQLLFYSVGIGQISSEVPQNLSASRPQDRQFILSSKKLLLSDSGFYLCAWRQTGLAGYNEQFFGPGTRLTVL.

This clone has a handful of counts. This chain connects TRBV5-1 to TRBJ2-1; TRBD2 matches at 9 bases. Germline trimming cut 7 bases from V and 5 bases from J; bases unmatched to any gene: 7. This CDR3 is built from 14 residues. CDR1 SGHRS and CDR2 YFSETQ come from the germline V gene. CDR3 coding DNA: TGCGCCAGCGGACGACTAGCGGATAACAATGAGCAGTTCTTC. Residues: CASGRLADNNEQFF.

V gene TRBV7-8 combines with J gene TRBJ1-2; D perhaps matches TRBD1 (5 bases). Germline V gives CDR1 SGHVS, CDR2 FQNEAQ. V lost 0 bases and J 7 bases, leaving 9 bases between the germline ends. CDR3 size: 13 residues. In nucleotides, the CDR3 is TGTGCCAGCAGCTTAGCCCAGGGATCTGGCTACACCTTC. Amino acids: CASSLAQGSGYTF.

The gene calls are TRBV29-1 and TRBJ2-7, with TRBD2 as a possible D gene (7 bases). The germline gives CDR1 SQVTM, CDR2 ANQGSEA. V gave up 4 bases and J gave up 3 bases, with 19 bases separating them. The CDR3 is 15 amino acids. CDR3 residues: CSVVAWGGRSYEQYF. Here the CDR3 DNA reads TGCAGCGTTGTGGCGTGGGGGGGGCGTAGCTACGAGCAGTACTTC.

The rearrangement links TRBV12-5 to TRBJ1-1; 7 nucleotides line up with TRBD1. After removal of 1 base from V and 1 base from J, the junction contained 6 bases not matched to a gene. This CDR3 has 16 residues. Germline values: CDR1 LGHNT, CDR2 FRNRAP. CDR3 in amino acids: CASGLAPGTANTEAFF. The CDR3 DNA reads as TGTGCTAGTGGTTTGGCTCCCGGGACAGCGAACACTGAAGCTTTCTTT.

This chain joins TRBV27 and TRBJ2-7; possible D gene TRBD2, 5 bases. V was clipped by 6 bases and J by 2 bases, with 11 bases between them. CDR1 and CDR2 (germline): MNHEY, SMNVEV (reference sequence). The CDR3 is 13 residues long. Written as DNA, the CDR3 is TGTGCCAGCAGCTCCAGCGGACCCTACGAGCAGTACTTC. Its protein is CASSSSGPYEQYF.

The V and J genes are TRBV6-1 and TRBJ1-6, with a possible D match to TRBD1 (6 bases). This CDR3 spans 14 amino acids. Trimming stripped 3 bases from V and 10 bases from J, with 13 bases between. Germline V gene lookup returns CDR1 MNHNS and CDR2 SASEGT. The CDR3 here is CASSELQGRSPLHF. The CDR3 nucleotides read TGTGCCAGCAGTGAGTTACAGGGTCGCTCACCCCTCCACTTT.

This clone showed up just a few times. This sequence joins TRBV19 and TRBJ2-5, with a possible D match to TRBD1 (5 bases). The CDR3 spans 13 residues. The germline V gene encodes CDR1 LNHDA and CDR2 SQIVND (reference sequence). V lost 6 bases and J lost 3, with 11 bases in between. This CDR3 reads CASRAGRKETQYF. The CDR3, as DNA: TGTGCCAGTAGGGCAGGGCGAAAAGAGACCCAGTACTTC.

The chain links TRBV14 to TRBJ1-2; D remains unclear. V was pared by 1 base and J by 8 bases, with 11 bases between. The CDR3 covers 13 residues. Germline CDR1 and CDR2: SGHDN and FVKESK. CDR3 in DNA: TGTGCCAGCAGCCAAGCTTGGGCCGGCGGCTACACCTTC. Encoded protein: CASSQAWAGGYTF.

The CDR3 loop reads CASSSRSSGASNEQFF. DNA for the CDR3: TGTGCCAGCAGCTCCCGATCCAGCGGGGCTTCGAATGAGCAGTTCTTC. J is TRBJ2-1 and V is TRBV7-2, with 7 positions matching TRBD2. This CDR3 contains 16 residues. CDR1 is SGHTA and CDR2 is FQGNSA in the germline V gene. The J segment lost 7 bases and the V segment lost 4 bases, leaving 13 bases of the junction unmatched.

The chain couples TRBV28 to TRBJ1-5, with 8 bases matching TRBD1. In germline, CDR1 is MDHEN, CDR2 SYDVKM. Losses at the gene ends were 3 bases for V and 4 bases for J; bases not matched to a gene: 8. The CDR3 consists of 16 residues. CDR3 in amino acids: CASSFSGTGRNQPQHF. Here the CDR3 DNA reads TGTGCCAGCAGTTTTTCCGGGACAGGTAGAAATCAGCCCCAGCATTTT.

The rearrangement links TRBV7-9 to TRBJ2-7; no definite D call. Trimming took 5 bases from V and 2 from J, leaving 13 bases between them. Per germline, CDR1 SEHNR and CDR2 FQNEAQ (reference sequence). CDR3 length: 14 residues. The CDR3 nucleotides are TGTGCCAGCAGCCCGGGTACTTCGCCCTACGAGCAGTACTTC. Residues: CASSPGTSPYEQYF. Drawing the rest from reference TRBV7-9 and TRBJ2-7, the complete variable domain is DTGVSQNPRHKITKRGQNVTFRCDPISEHNRLYWYRQTLGQGPEFLTYFQNEAQLEKSRLLSDRFSAERPKGSFSTLEIQRTEQGDSAMYLCASSPGTSPYEQYFGPGTRLTVT.

The chain carries TRBV7-2 and TRBJ1-5; D ambiguous. V was shortened by 0 bases and J by 0 bases, with 12 bases between the two germline ends. Germline-derived CDR1 and CDR2 are SGHTA and FQGNSA. The CDR3 has 17 residues. The CDR3: CASSLAAGGYSNQPQHF. DNA of the CDR3: TGTGCCAGCAGCTTAGCGGCTGGCGGGTATAGCAATCAGCCCCAGCATTTT. The full variable domain, rest sourced from reference TRBV7-2 and TRBJ1-5, is GAGVSQSPSNKVTEKGKDVELRCDPISGHTALYWYRQSLGQGLEFLIYFQGNSAPDKSGLPSDRFSAERTGGSVSTLTIQRTQQEDSAVYLCASSLAAGGYSNQPQHFGDGTRLSIL.

The gene calls are TRBV9 and TRBJ1-3; D not certain. This CDR3 region has 14 residues. Germline assignment: CDR1 SGDLS and CDR2 YYNGEE. V was clipped by 1 base and J by 6 bases, with 11 bases between them. Written as DNA, the CDR3 is TGTGCCAGCAGCGTATCAAGCCGAGAAAACACCATATATTTT. It is translated as CASSVSSRENTIYF.

The chain couples TRBV5-5 to TRBJ1-5; 8 nucleotides match TRBD1. Germline trimming cut 5 bases from V and 6 bases from J; bases unmatched to any gene: 10. Per the germline V gene, CDR1 is SGHKS and CDR2 is YYEKEE (reference sequence). The CDR3 consists of 15 residues. The CDR3 reads CASSFGQGRSQPQHF. CDR3 sequence (DNA): TGTGCCAGCAGTTTTGGACAGGGAAGGAGTCAGCCCCAGCATTTT.

This clone showed up just once. The chain links TRBV20-1 to TRBJ1-2; D is possibly TRBD1 (5 bases). The V gene lost 7 bases and the J gene lost 6 bases, with 12 bases spanning the gap. This CDR3 is built from 11 residues. Germline V gives CDR1 DFQATT, CDR2 SNEGSKA (reference sequence). CDR3 loop: CSVPGGDGYTF. In DNA, the CDR3 is TGCAGTGTTCCGGGAGGGGATGGCTACACCTTC.

This clone was detected only a few times. The V and J genes are TRBV6-5 and TRBJ1-2, with TRBD1 as a possible D gene (5 bases). This CDR3 contains 15 residues. Between the trimmed V and J ends, which lost 0 bases and 4 bases, there was a span of 12 bases. Germline V gene data show CDR1 as MNHEY and CDR2 as SVGAGI. The CDR3 DNA follows: TGTGCCAGCAGTTACTCGCAGGGAGGTCTCTATGGCTACACCTTC. Translation gives CASSYSQGGLYGYTF.

Here the CDR3 DNA reads TGCGCCAGCAGCCCCGTTTCCGTCGGACAGAACTATGGCTACACCTTC. It specifies CASSPVSVGQNYGYTF. The gene calls are TRBV5-1 and TRBJ1-2; D is perhaps TRBD1 (6 bases). CDR1 is SGHRS and CDR2 is YFSETQ in the germline V gene. V was trimmed by 4 bases and J by 2 bases, leaving 18 bases between them. The CDR3 extends over 16 amino acids.